This T cell receptor (beta chain) emerged from a study of Graves' ophthalmopathy and Graves' hyperthyroidism. The CDR3 consists of 16 residues. Per the germline V gene, CDR1 is MNHNS and CDR2 is SASEGT. J gave up 1 base and V 2 bases, and 3 bases lay outside the gene matches. RNA transcripts were the source from which TCR beta CDR3 regions were amplified. In the first round, RT-PCR was carried out with HTBI primers, and a multiplex PCR formed the second round. TCRdb independently ran MiXCR on the multiplex PCR reads; one entry per CDR3 protein. The table includes hundreds of thousands of distinct CDR3 sequences, roughly 21% detected once. This clonotype appeared a single time.

The sequenced sample was peripheral blood. The V and J genes are TRBV6-1 and TRBJ2-2; TRBD1 agrees at 8 bases. This TCR was sampled from a woman between 18 and 30 years old with stable Graves' hyperthyroidism. CDR3 amino acids: CASSEFGQGNTGELFF. The CDR3, as DNA: TGTGCCAGCAGTGAATTTGGACAGGGGAACACCGGGGAGCTGTTTTTT.